What follows are 29 T cell receptor beta chains derived from one specimen sequenced in a study of T cell responses to AZD1222 COVID-19 vaccine. TCRdb keeps only in-frame clones here, not all; method: immunoSEQ multiplex PCR. The table lists about 160,000 clones, roughly 90% of them singletons, with approximately 5.7% in the top ten. Sequencing was performed on peripheral blood, taken on day 0 of AZD1222 vaccination. Receptors were obtained from an adult in good health.

The chain links TRBV7-8 to TRBJ2-3; TRBD2 agrees at 9 bases. Trimming cost V 5 bases and J 5 bases; bases outside gene matches: 2. CDR1 SGHVS and CDR2 FQNEAQ come from the germline V gene. The CDR3 is 13 residues long. DNA for the CDR3: TGTGCCAGCAGCGCTAGCGGGGTAGATACGCAGTATTTT. This encodes CASSASGVDTQYF.

The J gene is TRBJ2-3, the V gene TRBV6-4; 7 bases agree with TRBD2. There are 15 residues in the CDR3. Germline V CDR1 and CDR2: MRHNA, SNTAGT. V dropped 2 bases and J dropped 5; count of bases not matched to a gene: 7. The DNA of the CDR3 is TGTGCCAGCAGTGACGGGGAGGGAGGAGTAGATACGCAGTATTTT. As protein: CASSDGEGGVDTQYF.

The chain joins TRBV19 to TRBJ1-1, with D hard to call. The V gene lost 3 bases and the J gene lost 0 bases, with 8 bases spanning the gap. CDR3 length equals 14 residues. Per the germline V gene, CDR1 is LNHDA and CDR2 is SQIVND (reference sequence). CDR3 in DNA: TGTGCCAGTAGTATTAAACCGTTGAACACTGAAGCTTTCTTT. This codes for CASSIKPLNTEAFF. Together with reference TRBV19 and TRBJ1-1, the CDR3 gives the full variable domain: DGGITQSPKYLFRKEGQNVTLSCEQNLNHDAMYWYRQDPGQGLRLIYYSQIVNDFQKGDIAEGYSVSREKKESFPLTVTSAQKNPTAFYLCASSIKPLNTEAFFGQGTRLTVV.

This clone came up a few times. This chain links TRBV28 with TRBJ2-2; no definite D call. The CDR3 has 13 amino acids. Germline values: CDR1 MDHEN, CDR2 SYDVKM. V lost 7 bases and J 4 bases, leaving 10 bases between the germline ends. CDR3 DNA: TGTGCCAGCACGTTTATATCCACCGGGGAGCTGTTTTTT. Its translation: CASTFISTGELFF.

The chain employs TRBV4-3 and TRBJ1-6; 9 bases align to TRBD1. V gave up 1 base and J gave up 5 bases; unmatched junction bases: 6. Germline values: CDR1 LGHNA, CDR2 YSLEER. This CDR3 comprises 17 residues. The CDR3 coding sequence is TGCGCCAGCAGCCAAGGGACCGGGACAGGGAATAATTCACCCCTCCACTTT. Residues: CASSQGTGTGNNSPLHF.

This chain uses TRBV27 with TRBJ1-6; D is possibly TRBD1 (5 bases). The CDR3 loop spans 15 amino acids. Germline V lookup: CDR1 MNHEY, CDR2 SMNVEV (reference sequence). The V end was cut by 2 bases, the J end by 7 bases, with 12 bases between. CDR3 coding DNA: TGTGCCAGCAGTTTAGGTTGGGGCGGAAATTCACCCCTCCACTTT. Its translation is CASSLGWGGNSPLHF.

V usage is TRBV7-9 and J usage is TRBJ2-2; 7 bases map to TRBD1. J was trimmed by 10 bases and V by 6 bases; bases with no gene match: 14. CDR1 SEHNR and CDR2 FQNEAQ come from the germline V gene (reference sequence). CDR3 length equals 15 residues. CDR3 in DNA: TGTGCCAGCAGGCTCCGGGACAGTATTACGGAGGAGCTGTTTTTT. Encoded protein: CASRLRDSITEELFF.

The V call is TRBV18, the J call TRBJ1-1, with unresolved D. V gave up 1 base and J gave up 7 bases, with 10 bases separating them. This CDR3 comprises 13 residues. Germline CDR1 KGHSH, CDR2 LQKENI. The CDR3 region has the DNA TGTGCCAGCTCACCACGGGAGACGGGTGAAGCTTTCTTT. Translation: CASSPRETGEAFF. Complete variable domain (other parts from reference TRBV18 and TRBJ1-1): NAGVMQNPRHLVRRRGQEARLRCSPMKGHSHVYWYRQLPEEGLKFMVYLQKENIIDESGMPKERFSAEFPKEGPSILRIQQVVRGDSAAYFCASSPRETGEAFFGQGTRLTVV.

This clone is judged medium-sized. The V call is TRBV4-2, the J call TRBJ1-1; TRBD1 might be the D (5 bases). The CDR3 is made up of 15 amino acids. Trimming removed 0 bases at V and 6 bases at J, with 14 bases between. Per germline, CDR1 LGHNA and CDR2 YNFKEQ. The CDR3 spells CASSQDMEGSAEAFF. In nucleotides, the CDR3 is TGTGCCAGCAGCCAAGACATGGAGGGGTCAGCTGAAGCTTTCTTT.

The chain couples TRBV5-4 to TRBJ1-2; 11 bases line up with TRBD1. The CDR3 is 15 residues long. Germline V lookup: CDR1 SGHNT, CDR2 YYREEE (reference sequence). V was clipped by 6 bases and J by 4 bases; unmatched bases: 8. Written as DNA, the CDR3 is TGTGCCAGCACCCTTGGGACAGGGGGAGTCTATGGCTACACCTTC. Translation: CASTLGTGGVYGYTF.

The V and J genes are TRBV6-2 or TRBV6-3 and TRBJ1-1, with a tentative D call TRBD1 (5 bases). V lost 4 bases, J lost 2 bases, and 8 bases lay in between. CDR3 length equals 13 residues. Germline values: CDR1 MNHEY, CDR2 SVGEGT. The CDR3 here is CASSSQGNTEAFF. The CDR3 DNA follows: TGTGCCAGCAGTTCCCAGGGTAACACTGAAGCTTTCTTT.

The chain combines TRBV20-1 with TRBJ2-5; weak D call: TRBD2 (6 bases). V lost 3 bases and J lost 6, with 14 bases in between. Germline V gene sequence: CDR1 DFQATT, CDR2 SNEGSKA (reference sequence). The CDR3 sequence is 13 residues long. The CDR3 coding sequence is TGCAGTGCTAGTAACAGTGGGGGGAAGACCCAGTACTTC. The encoded protein is CSASNSGGKTQYF.

This chain connects TRBV5-1 to TRBJ1-1, with D hard to call. The CDR3 spans 14 residues. The V gene lost 4 bases and the J gene lost 5 bases, with 15 bases spanning the gap. Germline V gene sequence: CDR1 SGHRS, CDR2 YFSETQ. CDR3 nucleotides: TGCGCCAGCAGCCCCGGAGGGTTACGGACTGAAGCTTTCTTT. Amino acids: CASSPGGLRTEAFF.

This chain links TRBV2 with TRBJ2-7; D possibly uses TRBD1 or TRBD2 (5 bases each). Per the germline V gene, CDR1 is SNHLY and CDR2 is FYNNEI. CDR3 length: 14 residues. Trimming took 6 bases from V and 2 from J, leaving 14 bases between them. As DNA, the CDR3 is TGTGCCAGCAGCGCCGGGACCGACCCCTACGAGCAGTACTTC. Protein: CASSAGTDPYEQYF. Together with reference TRBV2 and TRBJ2-7, the CDR3 gives the full variable domain: EPEVTQTPSHQVTQMGQEVILRCVPISNHLYFYWYRQILGQKVEFLVSFYNNEISEKSEIFDDQFSVERPDGSNFTLKIRSTKLEDSAMYFCASSAGTDPYEQYFGPGTRLTVT.

This clone was counted many times. The chain couples TRBV7-3 to TRBJ2-1, with 8 nucleotides matching TRBD1. The J segment lost 6 bases and the V segment lost 5 bases, leaving 6 bases of the junction unmatched. Germline V gene sequence: CDR1 SGHTA, CDR2 FQGTGA. The CDR3 contains 14 residues. The CDR3 bases are TGTGCCAGCAGCCCACAGGGGACAGGCAATGAGCAGTTCTTC. As protein: CASSPQGTGNEQFF.

The rearrangement joins TRBV15 to TRBJ1-2; 9 bases are a match to TRBD1. The CDR3 runs to 16 residues. The germline gives CDR1 LNHNV, CDR2 YYDKDF (reference sequence). V trimming: 0 bases; J trimming: 5 bases; junction bases outside the gene matches: 7. CDR3 sequence (DNA): TGTGCCACCAGCAGAGATTCTGGGACAGGGCCTTATGGCTACACCTTC. Its translation is CATSRDSGTGPYGYTF. Combining the CDR3 with reference TRBV15 and TRBJ1-2 gives the whole variable domain DAMVIQNPRYQVTQFGKPVTLSCSQTLNHNVMYWYQQKSSQAPKLLFHYYDKDFNNEADTPDNFQSRRPNTSFCFLDIRSPGLGDTAMYLCATSRDSGTGPYGYTFGSGTRLTVV.

V and J are TRBV3-1 (or the pseudogene TRBV3-2) and TRBJ2-1; perhaps TRBD1 as D (6 bases). In germline, CDR1 is LGHDT, CDR2 YNNKEL (reference sequence). V was cut by 8 bases and J by 4 bases, with 15 bases left in between. This CDR3 contains 14 residues. The CDR3 reads CASGLVGTYNEQFF. The CDR3 DNA reads TGTGCCAGCGGCCTGGTCGGGACATACAATGAGCAGTTCTTC.

The chain employs TRBV24-1 and TRBJ2-3, with 7 bases matching TRBD1. V shed 5 bases, J shed 3 bases, and the junction held 7 bases outside the gene matches. Per germline, CDR1 KGHDR and CDR2 SFDVKD. The CDR3 is made up of 15 amino acids. As DNA, the CDR3 is TGTGCCACCAGTGTACCTAGGGGGCTGACAGATACGCAGTATTTT. Protein sequence: CATSVPRGLTDTQYF.

This sequence joins TRBV5-1 and TRBJ1-5, with TRBD1 identical over 9 bases. V gave up 4 bases and J gave up 7 bases; unmatched junction bases: 3. CDR3 length equals 13 residues. In germline, CDR1 is SGHRS, CDR2 YFSETQ. The CDR3 spells CASSDTGGQPQHF. The CDR3 DNA is TGCGCCAGCAGCGATACAGGGGGCCAGCCCCAGCATTTT.

The V and J genes are TRBV3-1 (or the pseudogene TRBV3-2) and TRBJ1-3, with D tentatively TRBD1 (5 bases). This CDR3 region has 14 residues. Trimming removed 3 bases at V and 0 bases at J, with 6 bases between. Germline CDR1 is LGHDT and CDR2 is YNNKEL (reference sequence). For the CDR3, the DNA is TGTGCCAGCAGCCACGGGACCTCTGGAAACACCATATATTTT. Amino acid sequence: CASSHGTSGNTIYF.

The chain combines TRBV6-5 with TRBJ1-1; D is undetermined. Germline lookup yields CDR1 MNHEY and CDR2 SVGAGI. The CDR3 covers 14 residues. V was pared by 5 bases and J by 4 bases, with 14 bases between. CDR3 nucleotides: TGTGCCAGCAGTCCCGACTCAAGCCGCACTGAAGCTTTCTTT. The encoded protein is CASSPDSSRTEAFF.

This sequence joins TRBV28 and TRBJ1-1, with TRBD1 matching over 8 bases. The CDR3 spans 16 residues. The germline V gene encodes CDR1 MDHEN and CDR2 SYDVKM. The V segment lost 8 bases and the J segment 2 bases; nucleotides outside the gene matches: 13. The CDR3 DNA sequence: TGTGCCAGCCTAACCCCCTCAGGGGGCCCCAACACTGAAGCTTTCTTT. Its protein product is CASLTPSGGPNTEAFF. Supplemented by reference TRBV28 and TRBJ1-1, the full variable domain reads DVKVTQSSRYLVKRTGEKVFLECVQDMDHENMFWYRQDPGLGLRLIYFSYDVKMKEKGDIPEGYSVSREKKERFSLILESASTNQTSMYLCASLTPSGGPNTEAFFGQGTRLTVV.

The chain couples TRBV30 to TRBJ1-6; D perhaps matches TRBD1 (5 bases). With 0 bases removed from V and 10 bases from J, the gap between germline ends came to 7 bases. The CDR3 runs 12 residues. In germline, CDR1 is GTSNPN, CDR2 SVGIG (reference sequence). The CDR3 protein is CAWSVDRSPLHF. The CDR3 DNA is TGTGCCTGGAGTGTTGACAGATCACCCCTCCACTTT.

This chain connects TRBV6-5 to TRBJ2-7; no definite D call. The CDR3 extends over 11 amino acids. CDR1 is MNHEY and CDR2 is SVGAGI in the germline V gene. Trimming shortened V by 4 bases and J by 6 bases, and 7 bases separated the two germline ends. The CDR3 protein is CASSLASEQYF. CDR3 bases: TGTGCCAGCAGTTTAGCCAGCGAGCAGTACTTC.

The chain employs TRBV9 and TRBJ2-4; 8 positions agree with TRBD2. There are 19 residues in the CDR3. Per germline, CDR1 SGDLS and CDR2 YYNGEE. Unmatched junction bases numbered 16, after V lost 4 bases and J lost 1 base. The CDR3 DNA is TGTGCCAGCAGCCCCCGGGGTAGCGGGGAGGTATGGGCCAAAAACATTCAGTACTTC. Protein sequence: CASSPRGSGEVWAKNIQYF.

V usage is TRBV2 and J usage is TRBJ2-1; 12 nucleotides agree with TRBD2. The V and J ends lost 2 bases and 7 bases, in that order; junction bases with no gene match: 3. CDR1 SNHLY and CDR2 FYNNEI come from the germline V gene. The CDR3 covers 15 residues. For the CDR3, the DNA is TGTGCCAGCAGTGAACTAGCGGGAGGGAAAAATGAGCAGTTCTTC. Translation gives CASSELAGGKNEQFF.

The V call is TRBV6-5, the J call TRBJ2-1, with no clear D. Trimming took off 0 bases at V and 4 bases at J, with 7 bases between the two ends. In germline, CDR1 is MNHEY, CDR2 SVGAGI. CDR3 length: 14 amino acids. As DNA, the CDR3 is TGTGCCAGCAGTTACTCCCACTTATACAATGAGCAGTTCTTC. As protein: CASSYSHLYNEQFF.

The genes are TRBV6-6 and TRBJ1-5; D is possibly TRBD1 (6 bases). The V end was cut by 8 bases, the J end by 3 bases, with 17 bases between. The V gene's germline CDR1 is MNHNY and CDR2 SVGAGI (reference sequence). The CDR3 extends over 15 amino acids. The CDR3 is CASYSHGDINQPQHF. The CDR3 DNA reads TGTGCCAGCTACTCCCACGGGGACATCAATCAGCCCCAGCATTTT.

The chain uses TRBV7-9 and TRBJ1-4, with D maybe TRBD1 (5 bases). Looked up from germline, CDR1 is SEHNR and CDR2 is FQNEAQ (reference sequence). V was shortened by 5 bases and J by 7 bases, with 17 bases between the two germline ends. The CDR3 is 15 amino acids. The CDR3 region is CASSRGEGVAEKLFF. The CDR3 bases are TGTGCCAGCAGCCGAGGTGAAGGGGTGGCTGAAAAACTGTTTTTT.